The source of this T cell receptor beta chain is a study of response to subunit inactivated influenza vaccine. The CDR3 spans 15 residues. Trimming at V came to 6 bases and at J to 3 bases, leaving 8 bases not matched to a gene. CDR1 and CDR2 from the germline V gene are MGHRA and YSYEKL. Overall study findings and caveats: Authors suggested that a seasonal influenza vaccination recruits few new T cells each time.

TCRdb fed the RT-PCR reads into MiXCR, producing one record per CDR3 protein. The sample contains hundreds of thousands of distinct CDR3 sequences, 12% to 15% of which appear only once. This clonotype was picked up many times. Its cognate antigen is unknown. The receptor was isolated from a man aged 45-60 years who received an inactivated influenza vaccine. The rearrangement links TRBV4-1 to TRBJ2-7; TRBD1 matches 10 bases. The source material was PBMCs from blood, sampled around 15 days before vaccination. CDR3 sequence: CASRKGTGDYYEQYF. CDR3 DNA sequence: TGCGCCAGCAGAAAAGGGACAGGGGATTACTACGAGCAGTACTTC.